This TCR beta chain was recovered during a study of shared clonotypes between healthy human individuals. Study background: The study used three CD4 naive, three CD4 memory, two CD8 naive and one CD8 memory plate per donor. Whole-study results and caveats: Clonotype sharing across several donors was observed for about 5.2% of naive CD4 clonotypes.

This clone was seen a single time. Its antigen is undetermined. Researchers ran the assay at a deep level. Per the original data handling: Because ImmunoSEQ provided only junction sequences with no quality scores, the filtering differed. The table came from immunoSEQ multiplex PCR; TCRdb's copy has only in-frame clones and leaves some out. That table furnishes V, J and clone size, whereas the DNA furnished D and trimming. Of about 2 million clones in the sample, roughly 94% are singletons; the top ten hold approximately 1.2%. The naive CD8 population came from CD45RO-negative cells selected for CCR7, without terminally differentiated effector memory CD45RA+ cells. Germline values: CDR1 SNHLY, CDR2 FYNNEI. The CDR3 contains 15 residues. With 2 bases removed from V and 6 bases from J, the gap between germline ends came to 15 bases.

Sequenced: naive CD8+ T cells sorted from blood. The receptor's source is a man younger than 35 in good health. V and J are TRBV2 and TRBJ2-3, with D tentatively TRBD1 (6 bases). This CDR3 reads CASSERGTGSDTQYF. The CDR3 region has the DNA TGTGCCAGCAGTGAAAGGGGGACGGGCTCGGATACGCAGTATTTT.